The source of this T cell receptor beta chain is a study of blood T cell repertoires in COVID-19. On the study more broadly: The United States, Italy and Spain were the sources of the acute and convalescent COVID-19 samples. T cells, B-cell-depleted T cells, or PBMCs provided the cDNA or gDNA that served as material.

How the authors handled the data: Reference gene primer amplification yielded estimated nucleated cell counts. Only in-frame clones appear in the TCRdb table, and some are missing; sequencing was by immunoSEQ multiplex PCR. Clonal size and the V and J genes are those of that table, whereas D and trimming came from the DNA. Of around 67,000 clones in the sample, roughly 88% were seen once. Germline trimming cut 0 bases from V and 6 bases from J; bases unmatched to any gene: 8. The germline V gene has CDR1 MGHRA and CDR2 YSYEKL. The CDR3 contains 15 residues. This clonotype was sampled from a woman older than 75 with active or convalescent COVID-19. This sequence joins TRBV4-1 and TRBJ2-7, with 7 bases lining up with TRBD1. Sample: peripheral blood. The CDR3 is CASSQDRYRGSEQYF. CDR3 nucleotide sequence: TGCGCCAGCAGCCAAGATCGGTACAGGGGTAGCGAGCAGTACTTC.